This T cell receptor beta chain was obtained from a study of blood T cells in healthy people across ages. The study, taken as a whole, reports: Unsorted PBMC material precluded a definitive naive versus antigen-experienced comparison. Strongly correlated with naive T cell percentage was TCR beta diversity.

A sample-barcoded 5' primer and a J-beta primer mix were used in a second PCR of roughly 7 to 12 cycles. A single record per CDR3 protein comes from TCRdb applying MiXCR to the 5' RACE reads. This table has roughly 730,000 distinct CDR3 sequences, roughly 56% appearing once. Germline CDR1 and CDR2: SQVTM and ANQGSEA. The CDR3 totals 14 residues. Trimming pared 4 bases from V and 7 bases from J, leaving 19 bases between. Points on this clonotype: The antigen is not known.

The receptor was isolated from a man aged 35 to 55 in good health. J is TRBJ1-2 and V is TRBV29-1; perhaps TRBD1 as D (6 bases). The source material was blood. CDR3 loop: CSVAHRMTGAGYTF. Here the CDR3 DNA reads TGCAGCGTTGCCCACAGAATGACAGGAGCTGGCTACACCTTC.